Listed below are T cell receptor beta chains from one sample, sequenced in a study of blood T cell repertoires in COVID-19. Assay used: immunoSEQ multiplex PCR; TCRdb lists only in-frame clones, some missing. The data contain roughly 250,000 clones, 84% of them singletons. Sequencing used peripheral blood. The receptor source for this set is a man in his fifties or sixties with acute or convalescent COVID-19. The CDR3 runs from the conserved cysteine through the conserved F or W. Each record gives: clone size, J gene, D gene, V gene, CDR3 length, CDR3 protein, CDR3 DNA. D genes are given only for firm matches. Size tells how often a clone was seen (once, few, many) or the class of an expanded clone, and some rows leave it out.

clone size: .
J gene: TRBJ1-3
D gene: .
V gene: TRBV2
CDR3 length: 15
CDR3 protein: CASQDRYTTGNTIYF
CDR3 DNA: TGTGCCAGCCAGGACAGATACACTACTGGAAACACCATATATTTT

clone size: .
J gene: TRBJ2-7
D gene: .
V gene: TRBV9
CDR3 length: 14
CDR3 protein: CASSVGDSPYEQYF
CDR3 DNA: TGTGCCAGCAGCGTAGGAGACAGTCCCTACGAGCAGTACTTC

clone size: .
J gene: TRBJ1-6
D gene: TRBD1
V gene: TRBV7-3
CDR3 length: 16
CDR3 protein: CASSLTAGTGRSPLHF
CDR3 DNA: TGTGCCAGCAGCTTAACAGCCGGGACAGGGAGGTCACCCCTCCACTTT

clone size: .
J gene: TRBJ1-5
D gene: .
V gene: TRBV6-2/TRBV6-3
CDR3 length: 13
CDR3 protein: CASSYPPNQPQHF
CDR3 DNA: TGTGCCAGCAGTTACCCTCCCAATCAGCCCCAGCATTTT

clone size: .
J gene: TRBJ2-5
D gene: TRBD2
V gene: TRBV6-4
CDR3 length: 15
CDR3 protein: CASSISAGGIETQYF
CDR3 DNA: TGTGCCAGCAGTATCTCGGCGGGGGGTATAGAGACCCAGTACTTC

clone size: few
J gene: TRBJ2-7
D gene: .
V gene: TRBV27
CDR3 length: 14
CDR3 protein: CASTLPPGSHEQYF
CDR3 DNA: TGTGCCAGCACTCTACCTCCCGGGTCCCACGAGCAGTACTTC

clone size: .
J gene: TRBJ1-5
D gene: .
V gene: TRBV1
CDR3 length: 16
CDR3 protein: CTSSQTSRVRNQPQHF
CDR3 DNA: TGCACCAGCAGCCAAACCAGCAGGGTCAGGAATCAGCCCCAGCATTTT

clone size: .
J gene: TRBJ1-5
D gene: TRBD1
V gene: TRBV19
CDR3 length: 15
CDR3 protein: CASSLGQGNVQPQHF
CDR3 DNA: TGTGCCAGTAGTCTAGGACAGGGGAATGTTCAGCCCCAGCATTTT

clone size: .
J gene: TRBJ2-1
D gene: TRBD2
V gene: TRBV7-2
CDR3 length: 16
CDR3 protein: CASSEGLAGGWYEQFF
CDR3 DNA: TGTGCCAGCAGCGAGGGACTAGCGGGAGGTTGGTATGAGCAGTTCTTC

clone size: .
J gene: TRBJ2-2
D gene: TRBD1
V gene: TRBV28
CDR3 length: 16
CDR3 protein: CASSFDRGKNTGELFF
CDR3 DNA: TGTGCCAGCAGTTTCGACAGGGGGAAGAACACCGGGGAGCTGTTTTTT

clone size: .
J gene: TRBJ2-1
D gene: .
V gene: TRBV6-2/TRBV6-3
CDR3 length: 15
CDR3 protein: CASSYSAPVYNEQFF
CDR3 DNA: TGTGCCAGCAGTTACTCCGCCCCAGTATACAATGAGCAGTTCTTC

clone size: few
J gene: TRBJ2-6
D gene: .
V gene: TRBV4-2
CDR3 length: 19
CDR3 protein: CASSQDKEGSFSGANVLTF
CDR3 DNA: TGTGCCAGCAGCCAAGATAAGGAGGGCAGCTTCTCTGGGGCCAACGTCCTGACTTTC

clone size: .
J gene: TRBJ1-4
D gene: TRBD1
V gene: TRBV2
CDR3 length: 13
CDR3 protein: CATAGTGDEKLFF
CDR3 DNA: TGTGCCACCGCCGGGACAGGGGATGAAAAACTGTTTTTT

clone size: .
J gene: TRBJ1-4
D gene: .
V gene: TRBV7-6
CDR3 length: 16
CDR3 protein: CASSLRTAATNEKLFF
CDR3 DNA: TGTGCCAGCAGCTTGAGAACAGCTGCAACTAATGAAAAACTGTTTTTT

clone size: .
J gene: TRBJ2-1
D gene: .
V gene: TRBV11-3
CDR3 length: 11
CDR3 protein: CASSLAYEQFF
CDR3 DNA: TGTGCCAGCAGCTTAGCTTATGAGCAGTTCTTC

clone size: few
J gene: TRBJ2-1
D gene: .
V gene: TRBV20-1
CDR3 length: 10
CDR3 protein: CSALDNEQFF
CDR3 DNA: TGCAGTGCTCTCGACAATGAGCAGTTCTTC

clone size: .
J gene: TRBJ1-1
D gene: TRBD1
V gene: TRBV12-3/TRBV12-4
CDR3 length: 13
CDR3 protein: CASRGQLYTEAFF
CDR3 DNA: TGTGCCAGCAGGGGACAGCTATACACTGAAGCTTTCTTT

clone size: .
J gene: TRBJ2-7
D gene: TRBD1
V gene: TRBV23-1
CDR3 length: 14
CDR3 protein: CASSPGQGAREQYF
CDR3 DNA: TGCGCCAGCAGTCCAGGACAGGGGGCGCGGGAGCAGTACTTC

clone size: .
J gene: TRBJ2-1
D gene: .
V gene: TRBV19
CDR3 length: 16
CDR3 protein: CASRRGGISSYNEQFF
CDR3 DNA: TGTGCCAGTAGGAGGGGGGGGATAAGCTCCTACAATGAGCAGTTCTTC

clone size: .
J gene: TRBJ1-5
D gene: .
V gene: TRBV19
CDR3 length: 12
CDR3 protein: CATGTGTQPQHF
CDR3 DNA: TGTGCCACCGGAACAGGGACCCAGCCCCAGCATTTT

clone size: .
J gene: TRBJ2-7
D gene: TRBD1
V gene: TRBV5-1
CDR3 length: 15
CDR3 protein: CASSLLGTGDYEQYF
CDR3 DNA: TGCGCCAGCAGCTTGCTCGGGACAGGGGATTACGAGCAGTACTTC

clone size: .
J gene: TRBJ1-2
D gene: .
V gene: TRBV28
CDR3 length: 15
CDR3 protein: CASSFSRGGLSGYTF
CDR3 DNA: TGTGCCAGCAGTTTTAGTCGAGGGGGTCTTAGTGGCTACACCTTC

clone size: .
J gene: TRBJ1-3
D gene: .
V gene: TRBV6-5
CDR3 length: 13
CDR3 protein: CASSRLSGNTIYF
CDR3 DNA: TGTGCCAGCAGTCGCCTATCTGGAAACACCATATATTTT

clone size: once
J gene: TRBJ1-2
D gene: .
V gene: TRBV27
CDR3 length: 17
CDR3 protein: CASSSRTDRIINYGYTF
CDR3 DNA: TGTGCCAGCAGCTCCCGGACGGACAGAATTATCAACTATGGCTACACCTTC

clone size: .
J gene: TRBJ2-7
D gene: .
V gene: TRBV18
CDR3 length: 15
CDR3 protein: CASSRGTASSYEQYF
CDR3 DNA: TGTGCCAGCTCCCGGGGGACGGCGAGCTCCTACGAGCAGTACTTC

clone size: .
J gene: TRBJ1-5
D gene: .
V gene: TRBV5-4
CDR3 length: 13
CDR3 protein: CASSFGHNQPQHF
CDR3 DNA: TGTGCCAGCAGCTTTGGACACAATCAGCCCCAGCATTTT

clone size: .
J gene: TRBJ1-4
D gene: TRBD1
V gene: TRBV5-1
CDR3 length: 15
CDR3 protein: CASSTGQATNEKLFF
CDR3 DNA: TGCGCCAGCAGCACCGGACAGGCAACTAATGAAAAACTGTTTTTT

clone size: .
J gene: TRBJ2-6
D gene: .
V gene: TRBV27
CDR3 length: 19
CDR3 protein: CASSSTRGDRGSGANVLTF
CDR3 DNA: TGTGCCAGCAGTTCAACACGCGGGGACAGAGGGTCTGGGGCCAACGTCCTGACTTTC

clone size: once
J gene: TRBJ2-1
D gene: TRBD2
V gene: TRBV13
CDR3 length: 12
CDR3 protein: CASSETSGGQFF
CDR3 DNA: TGTGCCAGCAGCGAAACTAGCGGGGGTCAGTTCTTC

clone size: once
J gene: TRBJ1-1
D gene: .
V gene: TRBV4-2
CDR3 length: 17
CDR3 protein: CASSQEGGGPRDTEAFF
CDR3 DNA: TGTGCCAGCAGCCAAGAGGGGGGAGGGCCGAGGGACACTGAAGCTTTCTTT

clone size: .
J gene: TRBJ1-1
D gene: .
V gene: TRBV6-5
CDR3 length: 14
CDR3 protein: CASSYSARQVGAFF
CDR3 DNA: TGTGCCAGCAGTTACTCGGCCAGACAGGTTGGGGCTTTCTTT

clone size: .
J gene: TRBJ2-1
D gene: TRBD2
V gene: TRBV7-7
CDR3 length: 15
CDR3 protein: CASSQTSGRGNEQFF
CDR3 DNA: TGTGCTAGCAGCCAGACTAGCGGGAGAGGTAATGAGCAGTTCTTC

clone size: .
J gene: TRBJ2-3
D gene: TRBD2
V gene: TRBV7-2
CDR3 length: 18
CDR3 protein: CASSFFQGLAGAADTQYF
CDR3 DNA: TGTGCCAGCAGCTTTTTTCAGGGACTAGCGGGGGCAGCCGATACGCAGTATTTT

clone size: .
J gene: TRBJ2-1
D gene: .
V gene: TRBV6-6
CDR3 length: 16
CDR3 protein: CASSQVGGGRYNEQFF
CDR3 DNA: TGTGCCAGCAGTCAGGTGGGGGGGGGCCGCTACAATGAGCAGTTCTTC

clone size: .
J gene: TRBJ1-6
D gene: .
V gene: TRBV7-8
CDR3 length: 15
CDR3 protein: CATPGSSSYNSPLHF
CDR3 DNA: TGTGCCACCCCAGGGTCAAGCTCCTATAATTCACCCCTCCACTTT

clone size: .
J gene: TRBJ1-5
D gene: .
V gene: TRBV28
CDR3 length: 11
CDR3 protein: CASSSLWPQHF
CDR3 DNA: TGTGCCAGCAGTTCCTTGTGGCCCCAGCATTTT

clone size: .
J gene: TRBJ1-5
D gene: .
V gene: TRBV4-1
CDR3 length: 15
CDR3 protein: CASSQGSQMIQPQHF
CDR3 DNA: TGCGCCAGCAGCCAAGGGTCCCAGATGATTCAGCCCCAGCATTTT

clone size: .
J gene: TRBJ1-1
D gene: .
V gene: TRBV6-2/TRBV6-3
CDR3 length: 12
CDR3 protein: CASSYSQSEAFF
CDR3 DNA: TGTGCCAGCAGTTACTCGCAAAGCGAAGCTTTCTTT

clone size: .
J gene: TRBJ2-1
D gene: TRBD1
V gene: TRBV5-1
CDR3 length: 15
CDR3 protein: CASSTPGTGNNEQFF
CDR3 DNA: TGCGCCAGCAGCACACCCGGGACAGGGAACAATGAGCAGTTCTTC

clone size: .
J gene: TRBJ2-1
D gene: TRBD2
V gene: TRBV5-1
CDR3 length: 15
CDR3 protein: CASSLVAGGYNEQFF
CDR3 DNA: TGCGCCAGCAGCTTGGTAGCGGGAGGTTACAATGAGCAGTTCTTC

clone size: .
J gene: TRBJ1-5
D gene: TRBD1
V gene: TRBV19
CDR3 length: 14
CDR3 protein: CASTDRGGNQPQHF
CDR3 DNA: TGTGCCAGTACAGACAGGGGTGGCAATCAGCCCCAGCATTTT

clone size: many
J gene: TRBJ2-3
D gene: TRBD2
V gene: TRBV5-1
CDR3 length: 16
CDR3 protein: CASSLNAGGSTDTQYF
CDR3 DNA: TGCGCCAGCAGCTTGAACGCGGGGGGTAGCACAGATACGCAGTATTTT